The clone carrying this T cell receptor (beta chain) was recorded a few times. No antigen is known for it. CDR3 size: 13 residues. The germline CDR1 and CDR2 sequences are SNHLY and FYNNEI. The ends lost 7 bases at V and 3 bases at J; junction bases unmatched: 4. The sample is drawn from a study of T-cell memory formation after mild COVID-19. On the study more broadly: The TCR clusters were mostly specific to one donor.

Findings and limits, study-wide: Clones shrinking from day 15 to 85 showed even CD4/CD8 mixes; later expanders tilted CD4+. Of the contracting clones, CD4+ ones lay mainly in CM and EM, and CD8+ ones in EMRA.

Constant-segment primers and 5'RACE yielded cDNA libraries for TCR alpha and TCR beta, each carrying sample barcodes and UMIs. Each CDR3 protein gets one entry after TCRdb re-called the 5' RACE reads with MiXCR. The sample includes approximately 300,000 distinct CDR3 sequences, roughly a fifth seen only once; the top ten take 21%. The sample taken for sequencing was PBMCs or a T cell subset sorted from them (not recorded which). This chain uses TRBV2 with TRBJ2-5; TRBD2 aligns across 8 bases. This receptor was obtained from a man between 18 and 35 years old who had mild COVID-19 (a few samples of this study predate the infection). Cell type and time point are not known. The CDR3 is CASTDSGEETQYF. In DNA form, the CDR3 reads TGTGCCAGCACCGATAGCGGGGAAGAGACCCAGTACTTC.